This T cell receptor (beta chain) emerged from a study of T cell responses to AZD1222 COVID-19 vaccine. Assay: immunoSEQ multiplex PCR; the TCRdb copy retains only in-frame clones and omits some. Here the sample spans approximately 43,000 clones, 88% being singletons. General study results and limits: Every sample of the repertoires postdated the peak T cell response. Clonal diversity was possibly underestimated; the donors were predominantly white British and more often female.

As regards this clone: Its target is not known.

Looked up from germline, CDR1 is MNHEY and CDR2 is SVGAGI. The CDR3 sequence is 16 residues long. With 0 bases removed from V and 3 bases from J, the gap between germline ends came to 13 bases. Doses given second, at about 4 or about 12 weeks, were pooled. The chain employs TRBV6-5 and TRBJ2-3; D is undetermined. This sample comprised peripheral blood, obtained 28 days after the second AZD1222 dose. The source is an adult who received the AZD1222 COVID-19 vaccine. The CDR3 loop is CASSYSGNSATDTQYF. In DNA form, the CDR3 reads TGTGCCAGCAGTTACTCGGGCAACTCGGCTACAGATACGCAGTATTTT.